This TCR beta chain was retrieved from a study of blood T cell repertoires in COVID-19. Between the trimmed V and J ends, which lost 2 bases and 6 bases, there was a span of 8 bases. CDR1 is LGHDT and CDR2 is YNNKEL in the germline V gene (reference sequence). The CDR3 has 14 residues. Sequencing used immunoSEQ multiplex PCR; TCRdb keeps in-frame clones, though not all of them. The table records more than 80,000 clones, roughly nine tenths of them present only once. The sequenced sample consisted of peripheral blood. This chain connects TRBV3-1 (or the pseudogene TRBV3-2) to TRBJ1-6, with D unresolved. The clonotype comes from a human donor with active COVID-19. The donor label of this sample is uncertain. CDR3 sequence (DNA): TGTGCCAGCAGCCAAATCGGTACTAATTCACCCCTCCACTTT. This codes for CASSQIGTNSPLHF.